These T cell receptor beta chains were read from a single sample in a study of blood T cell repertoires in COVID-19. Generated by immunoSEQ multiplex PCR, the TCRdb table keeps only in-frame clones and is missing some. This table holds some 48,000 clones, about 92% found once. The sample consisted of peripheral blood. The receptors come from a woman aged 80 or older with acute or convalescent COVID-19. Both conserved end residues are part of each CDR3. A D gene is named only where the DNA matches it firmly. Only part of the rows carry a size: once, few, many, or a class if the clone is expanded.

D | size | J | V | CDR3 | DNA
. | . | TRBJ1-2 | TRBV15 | CATSRDRQDYGYTF | TGTGCCACCAGCAGAGACCGACAGGACTATGGCTACACCTTC
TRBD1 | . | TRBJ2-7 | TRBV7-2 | CASSSDRRTYEQYF | TGTGCCAGCAGTTCGGACAGGAGGACCTACGAGCAGTACTTC
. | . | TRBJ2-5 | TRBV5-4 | CASSFFPGKIQETQYF | TGTGCCAGCAGCTTTTTCCCAGGGAAAATTCAAGAGACCCAGTACTTC
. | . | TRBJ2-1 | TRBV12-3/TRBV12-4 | CASSLFGEQFF | TGTGCCAGCAGTTTGTTCGGGGAGCAGTTCTTC
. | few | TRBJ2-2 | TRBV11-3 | CASSLDGTPTGELFF | TGTGCCAGCAGCTTAGACGGGACACCCACCGGGGAGCTGTTTTTT
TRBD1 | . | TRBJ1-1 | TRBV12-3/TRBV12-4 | CASSTRQGPRTFF | TGTGCCAGCAGTACCCGACAGGGCCCGCGAACTTTCTTT
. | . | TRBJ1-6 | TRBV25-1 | CASSDGLGRGSPLHF | TGTGCCAGCAGTGATGGTCTGGGGCGGGGGTCACCCCTCCACTTT
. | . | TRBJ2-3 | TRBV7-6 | CASSLDPSGTDTQYF | TGTGCCAGCAGCTTAGATCCTAGCGGCACAGATACGCAGTATTTT
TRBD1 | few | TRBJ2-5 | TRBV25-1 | CATRRSTGGTETQYF | TGTGCCACCCGTAGATCAACAGGGGGCACAGAGACCCAGTACTTC
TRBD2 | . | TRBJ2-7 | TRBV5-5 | CASSSFRGGEGEQYF | TGTGCCAGCAGCTCGTTCCGGGGGGGCGAGGGCGAGCAGTACTTC
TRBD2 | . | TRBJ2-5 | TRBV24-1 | CATSDLQGGAGGMETQYF | TGTGCCACCAGTGATTTGCAGGGGGGCGCGGGGGGGATGGAGACCCAGTACTTC
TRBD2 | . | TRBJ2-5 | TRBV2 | CASRWHAGVTSGGQETQYF | TGTGCCAGCCGGTGGCATGCGGGGGTAACCTCCGGGGGACAAGAGACCCAGTACTTC
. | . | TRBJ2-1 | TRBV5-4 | CASSFGASDEQFF | TGTGCCAGCAGCTTTGGGGCTAGCGATGAGCAGTTCTTC
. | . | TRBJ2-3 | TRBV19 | CASSIGAGVTTDTQYF | TGTGCCAGTAGTATAGGAGCAGGGGTGACCACAGATACGCAGTATTTT
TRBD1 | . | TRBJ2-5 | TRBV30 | CAWSRLRGRETQYF | TGTGCCTGGAGTAGACTCAGGGGGCGGGAGACCCAGTACTTC
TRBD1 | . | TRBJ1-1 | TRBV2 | CASKLGTENTEAFF | TGTGCCAGCAAGCTAGGGACAGAGAACACTGAAGCTTTCTTT
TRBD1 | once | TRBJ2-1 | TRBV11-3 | CASSLRTGEFDEQFF | TGTGCCAGCAGCTTACGCACAGGGGAGTTCGATGAGCAGTTCTTC
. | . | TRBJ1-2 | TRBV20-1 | CSAMDSYGYTF | TGCAGTGCTATGGACAGTTATGGCTACACCTTC
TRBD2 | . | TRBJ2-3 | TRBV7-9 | CASRTSPRGGEMADTQYF | TGTGCCAGCAGAACTTCCCCTCGGGGGGGCGAGATGGCAGATACGCAGTATTTT
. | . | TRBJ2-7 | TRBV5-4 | CASSAGAGEIYEQYF | TGTGCCAGCAGCGCGGGGGCCGGGGAAATCTACGAGCAGTACTTC
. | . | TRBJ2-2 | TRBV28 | CAYTGNTGELFF | TGTGCCTATACAGGGAACACCGGGGAGCTGTTTTTT
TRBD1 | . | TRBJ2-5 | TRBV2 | CASSGGRGPQETQYF | TGTGCCAGCAGTGGGGGCAGGGGGCCCCAAGAGACCCAGTACTTC
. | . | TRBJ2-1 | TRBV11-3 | CASSLGGGNSYNEQFF | TGTGCCAGCAGCTTAGGAGGAGGGAACTCCTACAATGAGCAGTTCTTC
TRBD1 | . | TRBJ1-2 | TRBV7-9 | CASRRAGGVHGYTF | TGTGCCAGCAGGCGGGCAGGGGGCGTTCATGGCTACACCTTC
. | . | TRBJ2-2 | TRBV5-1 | CASSSPGDTGELFF | TGCGCCAGCAGCTCCCCCGGGGACACCGGGGAGCTGTTTTTT
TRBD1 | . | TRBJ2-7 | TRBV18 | CASSQPGQGANEQYF | TGTGCCAGCTCACAGCCGGGACAGGGGGCAAACGAGCAGTACTTC
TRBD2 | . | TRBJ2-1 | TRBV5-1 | CASSLAGGPGEQFF | TGCGCCAGCAGCTTAGCGGGGGGGCCAGGTGAGCAGTTCTTC
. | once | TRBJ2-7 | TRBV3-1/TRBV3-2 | CASSQRRQDYEQYF | TGTGCCAGCAGCCAACGCCGGCAGGACTACGAGCAGTACTTC
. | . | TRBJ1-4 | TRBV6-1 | CASSALGLGRANEKLFF | TGTGCCAGCAGTGCCTTGGGCCTGGGCAGGGCTAATGAAAAACTGTTTTTT
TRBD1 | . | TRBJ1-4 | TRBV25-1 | CASSRTGGNEKLFF | TGTGCCAGCAGTCGGACAGGGGGGAATGAAAAACTGTTTTTT
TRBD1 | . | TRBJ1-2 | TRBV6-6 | CASSYGDSSYGYTF | TGTGCCAGCAGTTACGGGGACAGCAGCTATGGCTACACCTTC
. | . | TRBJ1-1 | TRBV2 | CASSENRVRAEAFF | TGTGCCAGCAGTGAAAACAGGGTACGCGCTGAAGCTTTCTTT
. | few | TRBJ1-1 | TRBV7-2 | CASSLPVFAEAFF | TGTGCCAGCAGCTTACCGGTATTCGCTGAAGCTTTCTTT
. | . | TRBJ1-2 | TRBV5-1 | CASSRQPLYGYTF | TGCGCCAGCAGTAGACAGCCTCTGTATGGCTACACCTTC
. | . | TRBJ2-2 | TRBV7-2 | CASSLAGPGNDGELFF | TGTGCCAGCAGCTTAGCGGGTCCAGGGAATGACGGGGAGCTGTTTTTT
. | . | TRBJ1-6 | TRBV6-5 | CASSYGQVYNSPLHF | TGTGCCAGCAGTTACGGGCAGGTCTATAATTCACCCCTCCACTTT
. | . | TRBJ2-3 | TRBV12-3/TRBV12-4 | CASSFSSTDTQYF | TGTGCCAGCAGTTTCTCCAGCACAGATACGCAGTATTTT
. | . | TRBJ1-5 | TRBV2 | CASSAESNQPQHF | TGTGCCAGCAGTGCTGAGAGCAATCAGCCCCAGCATTTT
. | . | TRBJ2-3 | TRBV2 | CASSILDSTDTQYF | TGTGCCAGCAGTATACTAGATAGCACAGATACGCAGTATTTT
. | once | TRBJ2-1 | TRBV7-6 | CASSSPGLYNEQFF | TGTGCCAGCAGCTCCCCGGGACTTTACAATGAGCAGTTCTTC
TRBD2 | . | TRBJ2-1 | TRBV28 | CAIRGGSYNEQFF | TGTGCCATACGGGGGGGCTCCTACAATGAGCAGTTCTTC
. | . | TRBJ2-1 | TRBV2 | CASIGTRGSYNEQFF | TGTGCCAGCATCGGAACTAGGGGGTCCTACAATGAGCAGTTCTTC
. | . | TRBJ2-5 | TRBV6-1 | CASSEWTNRAGETQYF | TGTGCCAGCAGTGAATGGACTAATCGGGCGGGGGAGACCCAGTACTTC
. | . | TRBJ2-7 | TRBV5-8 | CASSLLGEWEQYF | TGTGCCAGCAGCTTGTTGGGAGAATGGGAGCAGTACTTC
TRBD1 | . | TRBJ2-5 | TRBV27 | CASSVNPPGTGGQETQYF | TGTGCCAGCAGTGTAAACCCTCCCGGGACAGGGGGCCAAGAGACCCAGTACTTC